Sequencing of this T cell receptor beta chain was carried out in a study of blood T cell repertoires in COVID-19 (TCRdb year 2020). About the study as a whole: Samples from collaborators originated in the United States, Italy and Spain and spanned both the acute and convalescent phases of COVID-19. Where HLA class I and class II types were available, the types were taken from metadata supplied by the sample provider, not from assay-based typing. The samples were drawn from two sources: the first 160 participants of the ongoing ImmuneRACE study, and over 950 subjects contributed by 6 global collaborators. The material from the prospective study consisted of cDNA or gDNA derived from T cells, B-cell-depleted T cells, or PBMCs. The dataset comprised deeply sampled blood TCRbeta repertoires from subjects exposed to, actively infected with, or recovered from COVID-19. A de-identified subject ID, COVID-19 status, age in years and sex were almost always included in the sample metadata. The repertoires were released in a freely available public database meant as a resource for research on the immune response to SARS-CoV-2. The paper as a whole reports these results and caveats: The amount of clinical and demographic metadata varied by source and participant and was provided uncurated.

Whole blood was collected in K2EDTA tubes by collaborating institutions according to the institutions' own protocols. For TCRbeta analysis, collaborator samples were shipped as frozen whole blood, as isolated PBMCs, or as DNA extracted from either sample type. The germline V gene sets CDR1 to SGHTA and CDR2 to FQGNSA. The CDR3 covers 13 residues, taking in both the cysteine and the phenylalanine. Just the 39-base CDR3 DNA is kept, in frame starting at base 1. Here V drops 4 bases and J drops 7 bases, and the junction holds 4 bases not matched to any gene. The immunoSEQ Assay, a bias-controlled multiplex PCR, was used to amplify TCRbeta CDR3 regions from genomic DNA. The study's own analysis went as follows. The number of nucleated cells in each sample was estimated by amplification of reference gene primers within the assay. To quantify the absolute abundance of each unique TCRbeta CDR3 rearrangement, sequence reads were collapsed and filtered. For each sample, productive Simpson clonality was calculated as the square root of Simpson's diversity index over productive rearrangements. TCRdb provides this immuneACCESS table in a form limited to in-frame rearrangements. Some clones are lacking; in checked studies, under half of them reflect an unresolved V gene, and why the rest are absent is not known. Clone size and the V and J calls come from that table; the DNA yielded D and trimming. The sample table holds more than 250,000 clones, of which approximately 85% were seen once. Roughly 5% of the sample rests with the top ten.

On this clone itself: Its antigen is still unknown. There are no base qualities to consult, and no much larger clone falls within one base.

This clonotype was obtained from a man between 45 and 60 years old with active or convalescent COVID-19. The sample consisted of peripheral blood. This receptor chain uses TRBV7-2 and TRBJ1-2, and 9 junctional nucleotides match TRBD1. CDR3 sequence: CASSSQGAGGYTF. The DNA is TGTGCCAGCAGCTCACAGGGGGCGGGTGGCTACACCTTC.